This paragraph reports one T cell receptor beta chain. This entry comes from a study of spatial heterogeneity in lung cancer. TCRdb fed the 5' RACE reads into MiXCR, producing one record per CDR3 protein. The sample has approximately 39,000 distinct CDR3 sequences, about 5.8% seen once. This CDR3 region has 15 residues. Germline CDR1 reads SGHVS; CDR2 reads FQNEAQ. V lost 8 bases and J lost 6, with 20 bases in between. Documented time point: sample taken at primary tumor resection. No cells were sorted before sequencing. The whole RNA sequenced was extracted from tumor, nontumor lung or frozen PBMC. This specimen was PBMCs, taken at surgery. The receptor was isolated from a male donor with early-stage non-small cell lung cancer. The chain employs TRBV7-8 and TRBJ2-1, with a tentative D call TRBD1 (5 bases). Here the CDR3 DNA reads TGTGCCAGCCTTCCCCCGAGTAGGGGTTCCAATGAGCAGTTCTTC. This sequence encodes CASLPPSRGSNEQFF.